This is a list of T cell receptor beta chains from one sample in a study of blood T cell repertoires in COVID-19. Profiled with immunoSEQ multiplex PCR; TCRdb holds only in-frame clones, not every one. The repertoire holds 210,000 or so clones, with around 90% as singletons. The sequenced sample was peripheral blood. The receptors here all came from a man in his forties or fifties with acute or convalescent COVID-19. CDR3s include the opening cysteine and the closing phenylalanine or tryptophan. The D gene is left open where the match is weak. Where a row states a size, it is once, few, many or the class of an expanded clone; other rows omit it.

>TRBV28|TRBD2|TRBJ2-3|NA
CASSLGGSGDGTQYF
TGTGCCAGCAGTTTAGGCGGGAGTGGGGACGGTACGCAGTATTTT
>TRBV23-1|TRBD2|TRBJ2-1|NA
CASSQAPSGSMTEQFF
TGCGCCAGCAGTCAAGCCCCCAGCGGGAGTATGACTGAGCAGTTCTTC
>TRBV18|NA|TRBJ1-1|NA
CASKNGTTNTEAFF
TGTGCCAGTAAAAACGGGACAACGAACACTGAAGCTTTCTTT
>TRBV3-1/TRBV3-2|TRBD1|TRBJ2-2|few
CASSLGQGSNTGELFF
TGTGCCAGCAGCCTAGGACAGGGGTCAAACACCGGGGAGCTGTTTTTT
>TRBV28|TRBD1|TRBJ1-5|NA
CASSSNRGRQPQHF
TGTGCCAGCAGTTCGAACAGGGGTCGCCAGCCCCAGCATTTT
>TRBV5-1|NA|TRBJ2-5|NA
CASSLDPGVVGETQYF
TGCGCCAGCAGCTTGGATCCAGGGGTGGTTGGAGAGACCCAGTACTTC
>TRBV19|NA|TRBJ1-1|NA
CASSPLGVAGTEAFF
TGTGCCAGTAGTCCCCTTGGTGTCGCAGGGACTGAAGCTTTCTTT
>TRBV7-6|TRBD2|TRBJ2-7|NA
CASSLAETSEVYEQYF
TGTGCCAGCAGCTTAGCGGAGACTAGCGAAGTCTACGAGCAGTACTTC
>TRBV2|TRBD2|TRBJ2-7|NA
CASSERWTSRYEQYF
TGTGCCAGCAGTGAAAGGTGGACTAGCAGGTACGAGCAGTACTTC
>TRBV5-1|NA|TRBJ1-4|NA
CASSLSQPGEKLFF
TGCGCCAGCAGCTTGAGCCAGCCGGGGGAAAAACTGTTTTTT
>TRBV13|NA|TRBJ2-3|NA
CASSLLPGTDTQYF
TGTGCCAGCAGCTTATTGCCGGGCACAGATACGCAGTATTTT